This record covers a single T cell receptor beta chain. This record comes from a study of blood T cells in healthy people across ages. The V segment lost 7 bases and the J segment 5 bases; nucleotides outside the gene matches: 10. This CDR3 has 15 amino acids. Next came a second PCR, run for about 7 to 12 cycles, which used a sample-barcoded 5' primer along with a J-beta primer mix. TCRdb called the 5' RACE reads again in MiXCR, with one record for every CDR3 protein. The sample lists 700,000 or so distinct CDR3 sequences; 20% to 25% were seen once. The chain is built from TRBV12-3 or TRBV12-4 and TRBJ2-2; TRBD1 matches at 7 bases. Material for sequencing was blood. The sequence came from a man between 65 and 85 years old in good health. Here the CDR3 DNA reads TGTGCCAGCACCAGGACAGGCCTTACTACCGGGGAGCTGTTTTTT. Its protein is CASTRTGLTTGELFF.